One sample yielded the 20 T cell receptor beta chains listed below, sequenced in a study of T cells in Graves' hyperthyroidism and ophthalmopathy (dated by TCRdb to about 2019). Libraries were constructed by multiplex PCR. TCRdb names Illumina HiSeq 2000 as the instrument used. The TCR beta CDR3 regions were amplified from the RNA transcripts. For the first round of RT-PCR on the TCR CDR3, the HTBI primer set was used together with the Qiagen OneStep RT-PCR kit. TCRdb itself trimmed the public reads at Q25 with fastp, ran MiXCR and retained productive beta chains. Identical CDR3 protein sequences are pooled into one entry, listed with their most common genes and DNA. Within this sample are approximately 380,000 distinct CDR3 sequences, with about an eighth of them counted one time only. 25% to 30% of the sample lies in the top ten. Material for sequencing was blood. The receptor set was obtained from a man in his forties or fifties with Graves' ophthalmopathy.

In the case of this clonotype: The conserved phenylalanine or tryptophan normally closing the CDR3 is absent here, so this likely arose from a read error. The chain has TRBV9 and TRBJ1-1; 7 bases match TRBD1. There are 14 residues in the CDR3. The J segment lost 5 bases and the V segment lost 5 bases, leaving 9 bases of the junction unmatched. Germline V gene lookup returns CDR1 SGDLS and CDR2 YYNGEE. DNA of the CDR3: TGTGCCAGCAGGGCTGGCCAGGGGGGAACTGAAGCTTTCCTT. Residues: CASRAGQGGTEAFL.

The chain recombines TRBV28 with TRBJ1-5; 8 nucleotides line up with TRBD1. Germline assignment: CDR1 MDHEN and CDR2 SYDVKM. CDR3 length: 15 amino acids. V trimming: 10 bases; J trimming: 0 bases; junction bases outside the gene matches: 8. CDR3 region: CATGGDRYSNQPQHF. CDR3 sequence (DNA): TGTGCCACTGGAGGGGACAGGTATAGCAATCAGCCCCAGCATTTT.

This clonotype was picked up a small number of times. This chain joins TRBV5-1 and TRBJ2-1; unclear D gene. Germline loops: CDR1 SGHRS, CDR2 YFSETQ. Trimming took 4 bases from V and 4 from J, leaving 12 bases between them. The CDR3 length is 14 residues. Here the CDR3 DNA reads TGCGCCAGCAGCCGAACCCCAGGATACAATGAGCAGTTCTTC. Translated, it gives CASSRTPGYNEQFF.

The chain couples TRBV19 to TRBJ1-3; D call uncertain. Looked up from germline, CDR1 is LNHDA and CDR2 is SQIVND (reference sequence). Trimming removed 5 bases from V and 0 bases from J, with 8 bases in between. The CDR3 covers 14 residues. In DNA form, the CDR3 reads TGTGCCAGTAGTTCCGGGAGCTCTGGAAACACCATATATTTT. Translating it yields CASSSGSSGNTIYF.

Regarding this clonotype: A read error may explain this, as a much larger clone is one base away. This chain connects TRBV12-3 or TRBV12-4 to TRBJ1-5, with D unclear. Trimming removed 6 bases from V and 5 bases from J, with 8 bases in between. The CDR3 totals 12 residues. CDR3 in amino acids: CASSPQDQPQHF. CDR3 nucleotide sequence: TGTGCCAGCAGCCCCCAAGATCAGCCCCAGCATTTT.

With regard to this clonotype: Sequence at one end of the junction differs from germline and may be a read error. The CDR3 region has the DNA TGTGCCACCAGTCCCAGGGCCACGCTGGGACTTACCTACGAGCAGTACTTC. This encodes CATSPRATLGLTYEQYF. J is TRBJ2-7 and V is TRBV10-3, with a weak D call TRBD2 (6 bases). CDR1 is ENHRY and CDR2 is SYGVKD in the germline V gene. There are 17 residues in the CDR3.

This clonotype was recorded a few times. The gene calls are TRBV4-2 and TRBJ2-5; D assignment may be TRBD1 or TRBD2 (7 bases each). There are 15 residues in the CDR3. Germline CDR1 and CDR2: LGHNA and YNFKEQ. Between the trimmed V and J ends, which lost 0 bases and 5 bases, there was a span of 13 bases. This CDR3 is CASSQDRRGGETQYF. In nucleotides, the CDR3 is TGTGCCAGCAGCCAAGATCGCAGGGGGGGCGAGACCCAGTACTTC.

The chain recombines TRBV30 with TRBJ1-5; perhaps TRBD1 as D (5 bases). From germline, CDR1 is GTSNPN and CDR2 SVGIG (reference sequence). Deletions cut 6 bases from V and 4 bases from J, with 19 bases between. CDR3 length equals 15 residues. The CDR3 region is CACRGSGRWNQPQHF. The DNA of the CDR3 is TGTGCCTGCCGGGGCTCGGGACGGTGGAATCAGCCCCAGCATTTT.

Many counts were recorded for this clonotype. The chain carries TRBV30 and TRBJ1-2; D remains ambiguous. CDR1 and CDR2 from the germline V gene are GTSNPN and SVGIG (reference sequence). Trimming shortened V by 5 bases and J by 7 bases, and 14 bases separated the two germline ends. This CDR3 is built from 12 residues. In DNA, the CDR3 is TGTGCCTGGGGGCCCTCAACGATTGGCTACACCTTC. Translating gives CAWGPSTIGYTF.

The gene calls are TRBV28 and TRBJ2-7; TRBD2 matches 8 bases. Trimming removed 5 bases from V and 6 bases from J; junction bases left unmatched: 12. Germline CDR1 reads MDHEN; CDR2 reads SYDVKM. This CDR3 has 15 residues. DNA for the CDR3: TGTGCCAGCAGTCCCGGGGGGACTAGACATGGCGAGCAGTACTTC. The encoded protein is CASSPGGTRHGEQYF.

This clonotype came up once. The chain has TRBV29-1 and TRBJ2-7; the D gene is possibly TRBD2 (9 bases). The CDR3 length is 19 residues. With 6 bases removed from V and 3 bases from J, the gap between germline ends came to 33 bases. The V gene's germline CDR1 is SQVTM and CDR2 ANQGSEA. The CDR3 sequence is CSVRRAGGTGGPTNYEQYF. The CDR3 coding sequence is TGCAGCGTACGGAGGGCGGGAGGGACAGGCGGCCCTACCAACTACGAGCAGTACTTC.

The chain has TRBV4-1 and TRBJ2-7; D is possibly TRBD1 (6 bases). This CDR3 has 15 amino acids. Germline assignment: CDR1 MGHRA and CDR2 YSYEKL. V was clipped by 0 bases and J by 5 bases, with 14 bases between them. The CDR3 here is CASSQEARGVHEQYF. For the CDR3, the DNA is TGCGCCAGCAGCCAAGAAGCCAGGGGTGTCCACGAGCAGTACTTC.

This clonotype was seen at least ten times. The chain combines TRBV12-3 or TRBV12-4 with TRBJ2-1, with D perhaps being TRBD1 or TRBD2 (5 bases each). The CDR3 has 14 residues. The V end was cut by 1 base, the J end by 3 bases, with 7 bases between. The CDR3 region is CASSLEGSYNEQFF. The CDR3 bases are TGTGCCAGCAGTTTAGAGGGGAGCTACAATGAGCAGTTCTTC.

This clonotype was detected many times. This chain connects TRBV19 to TRBJ2-1, with 7 bases that match TRBD2. Trimming at V came to 8 bases and at J to 2 bases, leaving 3 bases not matched to a gene. The CDR3 length is 13 residues. CDR1 and CDR2 (germline): LNHDA, SQIVND (reference sequence). CDR3 bases: TGTGCCAGTTTCGGGGGGACCTACAATGAGCAGTTCTTC. This encodes CASFGGTYNEQFF.

Many counts were recorded for this clonotype. CDR3 amino acids: CSVGGSGTGELFF. In DNA, the CDR3 is TGCAGTGTAGGGGGGTCGGGCACCGGGGAGCTGTTTTTT. The chain is built from TRBV20-1 and TRBJ2-2, with D possibly called TRBD1 or TRBD2 (6 bases each). Germline CDR1 is DFQATT and CDR2 is SNEGSKA (reference sequence). The CDR3 length is 13 residues. The ends were cut back, 7 bases at V and 4 bases at J, with 13 bases in the middle.

This clonotype occurred many times. The rearrangement joins TRBV30 to TRBJ1-1; possible D gene TRBD1, 5 bases. This CDR3 comprises 13 residues. Trimming took 3 bases from V and 0 from J, leaving 8 bases between them. Germline values: CDR1 GTSNPN, CDR2 SVGIG (reference sequence). The CDR3 DNA reads TGTGCCTGGAGCGGGACGGTGAACACTGAAGCTTTCTTT. This codes for CAWSGTVNTEAFF.

At least ten counts were recorded for this clonotype. This chain links TRBV30 with TRBJ2-7; D remains unclear. Deletions cut 3 bases from V and 3 bases from J, with 12 bases between. The CDR3 runs to 13 residues. Germline-derived CDR1 and CDR2 are GTSNPN and SVGIG (reference sequence). This CDR3 is CAWSLTGDYEQYF. The CDR3 region has the DNA TGTGCCTGGAGCCTGACTGGGGACTACGAGCAGTACTTC.

The chain is built from TRBV9 and TRBJ2-5; D is perhaps TRBD1 (5 bases). Trimming cost V 0 bases and J 3 bases, with 15 bases left between them. Germline V gives CDR1 SGDLS, CDR2 YYNGEE. This CDR3 contains 16 residues. In DNA, the CDR3 is TGTGCCAGCAGCGTAGAGGGGTGGGGCAGCGAAGAGACCCAGTACTTC. This encodes CASSVEGWGSEETQYF.

Many counts were recorded for this clonotype. The rearrangement links TRBV5-1 to TRBJ2-1, with D tentatively TRBD1 (5 bases). Per the germline V gene, CDR1 is SGHRS and CDR2 is YFSETQ. The CDR3 consists of 13 residues. V lost 2 bases, J lost 9 bases, and 12 bases lay in between. CDR3 nucleotide sequence: TGCGCCAGCAGCTTAAACCAGGGCGGTGAGCAGTTCTTC. Encoded protein: CASSLNQGGEQFF.

This clonotype came up a few times. The V gene is TRBV30, the J gene TRBJ2-7; D might be TRBD2 (6 bases). V dropped 2 bases and J dropped 3 bases, with 14 bases sitting between them. The CDR3 totals 14 residues. Looked up from germline, CDR1 is GTSNPN and CDR2 is SVGIG (reference sequence). The DNA of the CDR3 is TGTGCCTGGAGTAGGAGGGGAATTTTCTACGAGCAGTACTTC. This translates into CAWSRRGIFYEQYF.